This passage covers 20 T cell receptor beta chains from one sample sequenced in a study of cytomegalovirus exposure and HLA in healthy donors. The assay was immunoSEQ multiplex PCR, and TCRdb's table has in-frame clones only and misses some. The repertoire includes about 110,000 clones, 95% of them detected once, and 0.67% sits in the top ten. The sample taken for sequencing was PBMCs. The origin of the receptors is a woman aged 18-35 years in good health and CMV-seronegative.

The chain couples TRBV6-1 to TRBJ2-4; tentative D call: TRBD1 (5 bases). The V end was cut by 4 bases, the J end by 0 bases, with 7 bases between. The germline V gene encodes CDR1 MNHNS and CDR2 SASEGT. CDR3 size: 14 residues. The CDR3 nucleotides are TGTGCCAGCAGTGGACAGATAGCCAAAAACATTCAGTACTTC. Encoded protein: CASSGQIAKNIQYF.

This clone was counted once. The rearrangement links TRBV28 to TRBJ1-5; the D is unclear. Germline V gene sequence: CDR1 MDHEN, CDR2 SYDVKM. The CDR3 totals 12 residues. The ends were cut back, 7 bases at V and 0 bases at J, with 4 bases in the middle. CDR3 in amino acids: CASTRSNQPQHF. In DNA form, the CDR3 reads TGTGCCAGCACCCGTAGCAATCAGCCCCAGCATTTT. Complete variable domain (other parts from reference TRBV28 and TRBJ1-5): DVKVTQSSRYLVKRTGEKVFLECVQDMDHENMFWYRQDPGLGLRLIYFSYDVKMKEKGDIPEGYSVSREKKERFSLILESASTNQTSMYLCASTRSNQPQHFGDGTRLSIL.

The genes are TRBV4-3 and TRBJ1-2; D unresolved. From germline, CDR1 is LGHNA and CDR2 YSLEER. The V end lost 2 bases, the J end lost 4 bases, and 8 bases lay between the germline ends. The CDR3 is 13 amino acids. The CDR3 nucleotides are TGCGCCAGCAGCCAACGCGCCGGCTATGGCTACACCTTC. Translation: CASSQRAGYGYTF.

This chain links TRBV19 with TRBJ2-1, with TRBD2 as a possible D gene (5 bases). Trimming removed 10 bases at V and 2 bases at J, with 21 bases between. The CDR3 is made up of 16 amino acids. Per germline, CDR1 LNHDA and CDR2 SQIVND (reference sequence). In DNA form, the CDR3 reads TGTGCCACCGCAACTTCTTGGGGAGCTGCCTACAATGAGCAGTTCTTC. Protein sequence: CATATSWGAAYNEQFF. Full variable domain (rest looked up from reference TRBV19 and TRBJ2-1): DGGITQSPKYLFRKEGQNVTLSCEQNLNHDAMYWYRQDPGQGLRLIYYSQIVNDFQKGDIAEGYSVSREKKESFPLTVTSAQKNPTAFYLCATATSWGAAYNEQFFGPGTRLTVL.

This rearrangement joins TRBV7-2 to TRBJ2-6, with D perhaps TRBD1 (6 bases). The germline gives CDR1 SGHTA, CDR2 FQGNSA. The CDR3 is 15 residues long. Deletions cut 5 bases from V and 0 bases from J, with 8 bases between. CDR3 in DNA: TGTGCCAGCAGCGGACAGCACTCTGGGGCCAACGTCCTGACTTTC. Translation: CASSGQHSGANVLTF.

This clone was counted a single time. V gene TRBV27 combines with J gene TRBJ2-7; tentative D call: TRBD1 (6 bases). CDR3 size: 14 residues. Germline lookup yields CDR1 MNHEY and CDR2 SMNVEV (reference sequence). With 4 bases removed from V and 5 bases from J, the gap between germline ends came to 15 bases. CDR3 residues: CASSSRRRGHEQYF. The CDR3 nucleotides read TGTGCCAGCAGTTCCCGGCGCAGGGGCCACGAGCAGTACTTC.

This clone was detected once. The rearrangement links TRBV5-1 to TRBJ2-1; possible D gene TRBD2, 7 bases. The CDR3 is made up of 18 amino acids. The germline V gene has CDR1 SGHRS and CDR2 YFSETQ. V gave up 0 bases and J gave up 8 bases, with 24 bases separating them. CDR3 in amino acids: CASSLGLLLGGHWDEQFF. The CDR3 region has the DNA TGCGCCAGCAGCTTGGGGCTCCTGTTGGGGGGGCATTGGGATGAGCAGTTCTTC.

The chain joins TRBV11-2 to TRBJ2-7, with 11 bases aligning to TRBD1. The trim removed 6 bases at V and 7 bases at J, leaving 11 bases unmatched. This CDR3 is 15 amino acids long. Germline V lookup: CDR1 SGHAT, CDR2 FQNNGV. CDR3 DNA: TGTGCCAGCAGAAATATTCGGGACAGGGGGGTAGAGCAGTACTTC. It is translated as CASRNIRDRGVEQYF.

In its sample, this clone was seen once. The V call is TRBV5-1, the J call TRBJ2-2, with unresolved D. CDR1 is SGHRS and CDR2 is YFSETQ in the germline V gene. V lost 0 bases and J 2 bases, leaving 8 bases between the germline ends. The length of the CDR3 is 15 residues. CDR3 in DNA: TGCGCCAGCAGCTTGGTACAGCTAAACACCGGGGAGCTGTTTTTT. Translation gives CASSLVQLNTGELFF.

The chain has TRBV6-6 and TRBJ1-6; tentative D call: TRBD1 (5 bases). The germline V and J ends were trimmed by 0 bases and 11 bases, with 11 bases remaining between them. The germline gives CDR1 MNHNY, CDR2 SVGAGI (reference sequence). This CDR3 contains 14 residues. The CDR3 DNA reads TGTGCCAGCAGTTACTCGGGGGGATCGACACCCCTCCACTTT. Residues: CASSYSGGSTPLHF.

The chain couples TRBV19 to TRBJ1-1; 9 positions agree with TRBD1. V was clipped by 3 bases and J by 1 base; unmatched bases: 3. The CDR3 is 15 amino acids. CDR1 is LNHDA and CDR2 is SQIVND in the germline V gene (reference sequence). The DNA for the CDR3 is TGTGCCAGTAGTATGGGGGACAGGGAGAACACTGAAGCTTTCTTT. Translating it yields CASSMGDRENTEAFF.

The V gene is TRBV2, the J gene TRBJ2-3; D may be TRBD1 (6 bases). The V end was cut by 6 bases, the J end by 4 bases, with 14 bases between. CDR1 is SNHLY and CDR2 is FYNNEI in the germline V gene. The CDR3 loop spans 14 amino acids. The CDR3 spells CASRNNRAPDTQYF. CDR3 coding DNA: TGTGCCAGCAGAAACAACAGGGCCCCAGATACGCAGTATTTT.

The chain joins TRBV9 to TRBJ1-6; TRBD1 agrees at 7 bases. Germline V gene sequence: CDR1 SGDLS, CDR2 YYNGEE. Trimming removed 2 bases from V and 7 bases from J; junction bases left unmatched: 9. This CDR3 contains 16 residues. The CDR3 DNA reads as TGTGCCAGCAGCGTCCTTCCGGACAGGACGAATTCACCCCTCCACTTT. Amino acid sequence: CASSVLPDRTNSPLHF.

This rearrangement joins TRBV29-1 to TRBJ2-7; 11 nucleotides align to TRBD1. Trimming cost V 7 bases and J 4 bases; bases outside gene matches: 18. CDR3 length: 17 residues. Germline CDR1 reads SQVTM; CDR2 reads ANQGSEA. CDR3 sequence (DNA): TGCAGCGCCAATGGGAGGGTGGGGACAGGGGGGGGATACGAGCAGTACTTC. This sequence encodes CSANGRVGTGGGYEQYF.

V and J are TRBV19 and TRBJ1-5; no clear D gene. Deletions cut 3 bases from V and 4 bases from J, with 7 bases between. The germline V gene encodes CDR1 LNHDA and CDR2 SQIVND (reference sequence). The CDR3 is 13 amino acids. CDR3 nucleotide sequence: TGTGCCAGTAGTATTACCGGGAATCAGCCCCAGCATTTT. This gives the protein CASSITGNQPQHF.

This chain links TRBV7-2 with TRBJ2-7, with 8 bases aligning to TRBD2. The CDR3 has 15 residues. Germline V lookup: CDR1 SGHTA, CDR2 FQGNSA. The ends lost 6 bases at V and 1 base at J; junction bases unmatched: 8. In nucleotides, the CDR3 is TGTGCCAGCAGGCCCCGGGGGGGCCGGTCCTACGAGCAGTACTTC. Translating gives CASRPRGGRSYEQYF. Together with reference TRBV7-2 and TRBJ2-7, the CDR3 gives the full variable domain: GAGVSQSPSNKVTEKGKDVELRCDPISGHTALYWYRQSLGQGLEFLIYFQGNSAPDKSGLPSDRFSAERTGGSVSTLTIQRTQQEDSAVYLCASRPRGGRSYEQYFGPGTRLTVT.

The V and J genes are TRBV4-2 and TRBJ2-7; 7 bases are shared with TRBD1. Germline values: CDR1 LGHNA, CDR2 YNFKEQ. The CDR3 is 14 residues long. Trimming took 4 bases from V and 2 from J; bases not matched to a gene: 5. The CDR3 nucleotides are TGTGCCAGCAGCCGAGGGGGCGGGCCCTACGAGCAGTACTTC. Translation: CASSRGGGPYEQYF.

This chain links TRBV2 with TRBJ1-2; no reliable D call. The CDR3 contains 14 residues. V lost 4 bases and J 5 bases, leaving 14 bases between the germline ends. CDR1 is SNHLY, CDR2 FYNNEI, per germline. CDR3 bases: TGTGCCAGCAGTGGTCCGGAAAGCGGGTATGGCTACACCTTC. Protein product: CASSGPESGYGYTF.

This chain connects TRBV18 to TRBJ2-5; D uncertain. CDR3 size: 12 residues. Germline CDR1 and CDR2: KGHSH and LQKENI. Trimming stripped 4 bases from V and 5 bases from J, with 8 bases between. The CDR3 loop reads CASSLVLETQYF. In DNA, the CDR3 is TGTGCCAGCTCACTAGTCCTCGAGACCCAGTACTTC.

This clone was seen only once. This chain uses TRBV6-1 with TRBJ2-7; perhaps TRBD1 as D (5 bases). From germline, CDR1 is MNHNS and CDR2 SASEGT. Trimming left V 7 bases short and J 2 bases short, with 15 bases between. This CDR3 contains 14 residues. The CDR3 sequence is CASILSRTTYEQYF. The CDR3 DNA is TGTGCCAGCATTCTTTCCAGGACAACCTACGAGCAGTACTTC.